This T cell receptor (beta chain) was captured by sequencing in a study of a mutant IDH1 vaccine in newly diagnosed glioma. Sample time point: week 35, safety follow-up. Each dose of the vaccine consisted of 300 ug of mutant IDH1 20-mer peptide, with topical imiquimod. Vaccination of patients was performed eight times, in weeks 1, 3, 5, 7, 11, 15, 19 and 23. CDR3 length: 18 residues. Germline trimming cut 3 bases from V and 1 base from J; bases unmatched to any gene: 11. Germline V gene lookup returns CDR1 SGDLS and CDR2 YYNGEE. Study-level results: Pseudoprogression looked unconnected to shifts in top peripheral T cell clonotypes.

Some clones are missing from TCRdb's copy, which holds only in-frame ones; the method was immunoSEQ multiplex PCR. In the table there are tens of thousands of clones, under 90% of which are singletons. Remarks on this clone: The antigen is unknown.

This chain uses TRBV9 with TRBJ2-5, with 11 nucleotides matching TRBD2. This TCR was recovered from a man aged 25 to 40 with glioma. The sequenced sample was PBMCs, obtained from a glioma patient whose treatment included an IDH1 peptide vaccine. The CDR3 region is CASSADLGSGGAQETQYF. CDR3 bases: TGTGCCAGCAGCGCCGATCTGGGTAGCGGGGGGGCCCAAGAGACCCAGTACTTC.